At least ten counts were recorded for the clone carrying this T cell receptor beta chain. Its antigen is undetermined. TCR beta CDR3 sequences were amplified from RNA transcripts. RT-PCR in the first round (using the HTBI primer set) targeted the TCR CDR3. TCRdb independently ran MiXCR on the multiplex PCR reads; one entry per CDR3 protein. The table has 600,000 to 650,000 distinct CDR3 sequences, under 20% seen once. The source of the sample is a study of T cells in Graves' hyperthyroidism and ophthalmopathy. Findings and caveats of the study: The model anticipated ophthalmopathy a median about 6.5 months pre-onset. Blood samples included most of the expanded thyroid clonotypes exceeding 0.001.

CDR1 and CDR2 (germline): MDHEN, SYDVKM. This CDR3 region has 14 residues. V shed 4 bases and J shed 3 bases, with 10 bases lying between them. The rearrangement links TRBV28 to TRBJ1-5, with D hard to call. The source material was blood. The clonotype was recovered from a woman in her thirties with Graves' hyperthyroidism. The CDR3: CASSSDHLNQPQHF. CDR3 in DNA: TGTGCCAGCAGTTCCGACCACCTCAATCAGCCCCAGCATTTT.